Following are 27 T cell receptor beta chains from one sample sequenced in a study of regulatory T cells in long-lasting Graves disease. Time point given: newly diagnosed GD, antithyroid drugs for less than 3 months. Making the TCR library involved RNA that had been extracted from PBMCs. The TCR beta library used iRepertoire HTBI primers with Arm-PCR amplification of CDR3. TCRdb analysed the multiplex PCR reads with MiXCR anew, one entry per CDR3 protein. The sample lists 350,000 to 450,000 distinct CDR3 sequences, about an eighth occurring once. The same sample was also studied in work on T cells in Graves' hyperthyroidism and ophthalmopathy.

Sequenced material: peripheral blood mononuclear cells (PBMCs), taken at new diagnosis, from a patient treated with antithyroid drugs. The receptor set was obtained from a woman under 30 with Graves disease.

This clonotype turned up a few times. CDR3 sequence (DNA): TGCAGTGCTGTCTCATCCCCGGGATTTGGGCTAGCGGGAATTTTAGTGACCAATGAGCAGTTCTTC. Translated: CSAVSSPGFGLAGILVTNEQFF. This rearrangement joins TRBV20-1 to TRBJ2-1; 9 nucleotides align to TRBD2. J lost 6 bases, V lost 5 bases, and 32 bases had no gene match. The CDR3 length is 22 residues. The germline CDR1 and CDR2 sequences are DFQATT and SNEGSKA (reference sequence).

The sample holds many counts of this clonotype. The chain has TRBV7-9 and TRBJ2-3; 8 positions agree with TRBD2. V shed 2 bases and J 2 bases; nucleotides not matched to a gene: 3. The CDR3 loop spans 15 amino acids. Per the germline V gene, CDR1 is SEHNR and CDR2 is FQNEAQ (reference sequence). CDR3 residues: CASSLREGDTDTQYF. The CDR3 region has the DNA TGTGCCAGCAGCTTACGGGAGGGGGACACAGATACGCAGTATTTT.

In this sample, this clonotype turned up a few times. J is TRBJ2-5 and V is TRBV6-5; no clear D gene. V was shortened by 2 bases and J by 7 bases, with 11 bases between the two germline ends. The germline V gene has CDR1 MNHEY and CDR2 SVGAGI. The CDR3 has 13 amino acids. The CDR3 sequence is CASSYDRVGTQYF. The CDR3 bases are TGTGCCAGCAGTTACGATCGGGTGGGGACCCAGTACTTC.

This clonotype has ten or more counts. The gene calls are TRBV3-1 and TRBJ2-5, with D perhaps given as TRBD1 or TRBD2 (5 bases each). Deletions cut 0 bases from V and 6 bases from J, with 17 bases between. The CDR3 contains 16 residues. Germline-derived CDR1 and CDR2 are LGHDT and YNNKEL (reference sequence). The chain's CDR3 is CASSQDSEGMVKTQYF. The DNA for the CDR3 is TGTGCCAGCAGCCAAGATAGTGAGGGGATGGTGAAGACCCAGTACTTC.

The table lists this clonotype with many counts. The chain is built from TRBV6-1 and TRBJ2-1; maybe TRBD2 (6 bases). The CDR3 loop spans 16 amino acids. V was shortened by 7 bases and J by 2 bases, with 18 bases between the two germline ends. Germline CDR1 is MNHNS and CDR2 is SASEGT. The CDR3 sequence is CASTVGRRVAYNEQFF. The DNA of the CDR3 is TGTGCCAGCACCGTCGGTCGGAGGGTAGCCTACAATGAGCAGTTCTTC.

Comment on this clonotype: A much larger clone sits a single nucleotide away, making a read error possible. The J gene is TRBJ2-4, the V gene TRBV13; 7 bases map to TRBD2. The CDR3 covers 16 residues. The trim removed 5 bases at V and 13 bases at J, leaving 20 bases unmatched. The V gene's germline CDR1 is PRHDT and CDR2 FYEKMQ (reference sequence). As DNA, the CDR3 is TGTGCCAGCAGCCTAGCGGAGATAACCTCCTACAATGAGCAGTACTTC. Amino acids: CASSLAEITSYNEQYF.

This clonotype was seen repeatedly, ten times or more. The V gene is TRBV7-8, the J gene TRBJ1-2; D not certain. Trimming left V 2 bases short and J 7 bases short, with 20 bases between. This CDR3 has 16 residues. CDR1 and CDR2 from the germline V gene are SGHVS and FQNEAQ. CDR3 loop: CASSLNPSNRPGGYTF. The CDR3 nucleotides read TGTGCCAGCAGCTTAAACCCAAGTAATCGGCCGGGTGGCTACACCTTC. The variable domain in full, with the rest retrieved from reference TRBV7-8 and TRBJ1-2, is GAGVSQSPRYKVAKRGQDVALRCDPISGHVSLFWYQQALGQGPEFLTYFQNEAQLDKSGLPSDRFFAERPEGSVSTLKIQRTQQEDSAVYLCASSLNPSNRPGGYTFGSGTRLTVV.

There are many counts of this clonotype. The chain carries TRBV27 and TRBJ1-1, with 7 positions matching TRBD1. CDR1 MNHEY and CDR2 SMNVEV come from the germline V gene (reference sequence). With V trimmed by 5 bases and J by 9 bases, 3 bases remained unmatched. The length of the CDR3 is 11 residues. CDR3 protein: CASSRQGQAFF. CDR3 sequence (DNA): TGTGCCAGCAGTAGACAGGGACAAGCTTTCTTT.

At least ten counts were recorded for this clonotype. J is TRBJ2-1 and V is TRBV18, with 13 bases identical to TRBD2. V shed 0 bases and J 8 bases; nucleotides not matched to a gene: 7. The CDR3 spans 17 residues. The germline gives CDR1 KGHSH, CDR2 LQKENI. The CDR3 DNA follows: TGTGCCAGCTCACCACCGGGACTAGCGGGAATAAGCTATGAGCAGTTCTTC. Residues: CASSPPGLAGISYEQFF. Filled out from reference TRBV18 and TRBJ2-1, the complete variable domain reads NAGVMQNPRHLVRRRGQEARLRCSPMKGHSHVYWYRQLPEEGLKFMVYLQKENIIDESGMPKERFSAEFPKEGPSILRIQQVVRGDSAAYFCASSPPGLAGISYEQFFGPGTRLTVL.

This clonotype has only a few counts. The rearrangement uses TRBV7-8 and TRBJ2-7; D ambiguous. The V end lost 3 bases, the J end lost 0 bases, and 12 bases lay between the germline ends. Germline loops: CDR1 SGHVS, CDR2 FQNEAQ. The CDR3 sequence is 15 residues long. CDR3 in DNA: TGTGCCAGCAGCTTGAAACGTTTCCACTCCTACGAGCAGTACTTC. This translates into CASSLKRFHSYEQYF.

This clonotype has only a few counts. Here the CDR3 DNA reads TGTGCCACCAGCGCTCATGGGACACGCGATTACACCGGGGAGCTGTTTTTT. Translated: CATSAHGTRDYTGELFF. The chain links TRBV15 to TRBJ2-2, with D possibly TRBD1 on 6 matching bases. CDR1 and CDR2 (germline): LNHNV, YYDKDF (reference sequence). V dropped 5 bases and J dropped 3 bases, with 19 bases sitting between them. The CDR3 has 17 residues.

This clonotype was observed many times. The chain has TRBV11-1 and TRBJ1-6; D remains unclear. V was pared by 3 bases and J by 4 bases, with 4 bases between. The CDR3 sequence is 13 residues long. In germline, CDR1 is SGHAT, CDR2 FQDESV (reference sequence). The CDR3 loop reads CASSLPYNSPLHF. DNA of the CDR3: TGTGCCAGCAGCTTGCCGTATAATTCACCCCTCCACTTT.

This clonotype was seen many times. This chain connects TRBV5-1 to TRBJ2-7, with 8 bases aligning to TRBD1. This CDR3 region has 15 residues. CDR1 and CDR2 (germline): SGHRS, YFSETQ. The V segment lost 4 bases and the J segment 5 bases; nucleotides outside the gene matches: 11. CDR3 in DNA: TGCGCCAGCAGCGACCTCGGACAGGGCATCAACGAGCAGTACTTC. This sequence encodes CASSDLGQGINEQYF.

This clonotype has ten or more counts. This chain joins TRBV20-1 and TRBJ1-2; no reliable D call. Germline CDR1 reads DFQATT; CDR2 reads SNEGSKA (reference sequence). This CDR3 is 14 amino acids long. Trimming took off 0 bases at V and 2 bases at J, with 10 bases between the two ends. The CDR3 DNA reads TGCAGTGCTAGAGATCGAAGGGAGAACTATGGCTACACCTTC. Its translation is CSARDRRENYGYTF.

There are many counts of this clonotype. The chain couples TRBV27 to TRBJ1-6; D remains ambiguous. With 5 bases removed from V and 2 bases from J, the gap between germline ends came to 1 base. The CDR3 has 12 amino acids. The germline V gene has CDR1 MNHEY and CDR2 SMNVEV (reference sequence). The CDR3 here is CASSPYNSPLHF. DNA for the CDR3: TGTGCCAGCAGTCCCTATAATTCACCCCTCCACTTT.

This clonotype was counted at least ten times. J is TRBJ2-1 and V is TRBV18; 7 bases map to TRBD2. The CDR3 is 15 amino acids. In germline, CDR1 is KGHSH, CDR2 LQKENI. J gave up 5 bases and V 3 bases, and 7 bases lay outside the gene matches. CDR3 nucleotides: TGTGCCAGCTCACCTCCAGGCGGGAGAAACAATGAGCAGTTCTTC. Translated: CASSPPGGRNNEQFF.

This clonotype was observed at least ten times. DNA of the CDR3: TGTGCCAGCTTGGACATTAAGAATCCTCCTCCTGAAGCTTTCTTT. This translates into CASLDIKNPPPEAFF. The chain couples TRBV7-9 to TRBJ1-1; tentative D call: TRBD1 (5 bases). CDR1 and CDR2 from the germline V gene are SEHNR and FQNEAQ (reference sequence). Trimming pared 8 bases from V and 6 bases from J, leaving 22 bases between. The CDR3 sequence is 15 residues long.

This clonotype was found many times. This chain connects TRBV28 to TRBJ1-5; unclear D gene. CDR3 length equals 18 residues. Per the germline V gene, CDR1 is MDHEN and CDR2 is SYDVKM. Trimming removed 7 bases from V and 3 bases from J, with 25 bases in between. CDR3: CASTAPAGGGRDNQPQHF. The DNA of the CDR3 is TGTGCCAGCACCGCCCCGGCAGGAGGCGGTCGAGACAATCAGCCCCAGCATTTT. The complete variable domain, with remaining parts taken from reference TRBV28 and TRBJ1-5, reads DVKVTQSSRYLVKRTGEKVFLECVQDMDHENMFWYRQDPGLGLRLIYFSYDVKMKEKGDIPEGYSVSREKKERFSLILESASTNQTSMYLCASTAPAGGGRDNQPQHFGDGTRLSIL.

The chain has TRBV7-9 and TRBJ2-1; no definite D call. V gave up 1 base and J gave up 14 bases, with 9 bases separating them. This CDR3 contains 11 residues. CDR1 is SEHNR, CDR2 FQNEAQ, per germline (reference sequence). The CDR3 here is CASSLGFGKFF. CDR3 in DNA: TGTGCCAGCAGCTTAGGGTTTGGCAAGTTCTTC.

This clonotype showed up just a few times. This chain joins TRBV7-9 and TRBJ1-2; 9 positions match TRBD1. The V segment lost 3 bases and the J segment 8 bases; nucleotides outside the gene matches: 10. CDR3 size: 15 residues. Germline CDR1 is SEHNR and CDR2 is FQNEAQ (reference sequence). CDR3 loop: CASSFRDREDAGYTF. The CDR3 DNA reads TGTGCCAGCAGCTTCCGGGACAGGGAAGATGCGGGCTACACCTTC. Looking up the rest from reference TRBV7-9 and TRBJ1-2 gives the full variable domain: DTGVSQNPRHKITKRGQNVTFRCDPISEHNRLYWYRQTLGQGPEFLTYFQNEAQLEKSRLLSDRFSAERPKGSFSTLEIQRTEQGDSAMYLCASSFRDREDAGYTFGSGTRLTVV.

This clonotype has a handful of counts. The chain is built from TRBV12-3 or TRBV12-4 and TRBJ2-5; the D is unclear. The CDR3 is 14 residues long. V was trimmed by 5 bases and J by 0 bases, leaving 10 bases between them. CDR3 nucleotide sequence: TGTGCCAGCAGTGCTCAGCCTTACCAAGAGACCCAGTACTTC. Translation: CASSAQPYQETQYF.

This clonotype was recorded at least ten times. The chain combines TRBV6-2 or TRBV6-3 with TRBJ2-1; D unresolved. Germline CDR1 is MNHEY and CDR2 is SVGEGT. Trimming removed 2 bases from V and 0 bases from J, with 5 bases in between. The CDR3 runs to 14 residues. CDR3 coding DNA: TGTGCCAGCAGTTACAAGGACTCCTACAATGAGCAGTTCTTC. Its protein product is CASSYKDSYNEQFF.

The V call is TRBV9, the J call TRBJ1-2; no definite D call. The CDR3 covers 13 residues. The ends were cut back, 3 bases at V and 5 bases at J, with 11 bases in the middle. CDR1 and CDR2 from the germline V gene are SGDLS and YYNGEE. The CDR3 DNA sequence: TGTGCCAGCAGCGGGTCTCTGAAGTATGGCTACACCTTC. Protein: CASSGSLKYGYTF.

Points on this clonotype: One base separates it from a far larger clone, so it is likely a read error. The chain is built from TRBV2 and TRBJ2-3; a weak D match, TRBD2 (6 bases). The last part of the DNA fits TRBJ2-5 better; the J call may be wrong. CDR1 is SNHLY and CDR2 is FYNNEI in the germline V gene. The CDR3 consists of 14 residues. Written as DNA, the CDR3 is TGTGCCAGCAGGTCCGATGGGGGGTATGGGACCCAGTACTTC. It encodes CASRSDGGYGTQYF.

This clonotype was seen a few times. The J gene is TRBJ1-2, the V gene TRBV5-6, with D possibly TRBD1 on 5 matching bases. CDR1 SGHDT and CDR2 YYEEEE come from the germline V gene. This CDR3 has 11 amino acids. V dropped 3 bases and J dropped 10 bases, with 10 bases sitting between them. The CDR3 nucleotides read TGTGCCAGCAGCTACGGACACCTCTACACCTTC. Its protein is CASSYGHLYTF.

This clonotype was found many times. The V call is TRBV5-1, the J call TRBJ2-7; 9 nucleotides align to TRBD1. The germline V gene encodes CDR1 SGHRS and CDR2 YFSETQ. The CDR3 has 14 amino acids. J lost 5 bases, V lost 3 bases, and 6 bases had no gene match. Here the CDR3 DNA reads TGCGCCAGCAGCTCGGACAGGGGAGAAAACGAGCAGTACTTC. Protein sequence: CASSSDRGENEQYF.

This clonotype was observed at least ten times. V is TRBV7-2 and J is TRBJ1-2; D is perhaps TRBD1 (6 bases). The CDR3 loop spans 13 amino acids. The V gene lost 5 bases and the J gene lost 6 bases, with 13 bases spanning the gap. Germline CDR1 and CDR2: SGHTA and FQGNSA. Here the CDR3 DNA reads TGTGCCAGCAGCACAGGGAGAGAAGATGGCTACACCTTC. Translation gives CASSTGREDGYTF.